This T cell receptor beta chain was recorded in a study of immune evolution from preneoplasia to lung adenocarcinoma. Repertoires were generated with immunoSEQ multiplex PCR, while TCRdb's copy carries only in-frame clones and drops some. Of 11,000 to 15,000 clones in the sample, about 85% are singletons; the top ten hold approximately 2.9%. The ends were cut back, 4 bases at V and 0 bases at J, with 19 bases in the middle. Germline lookup yields CDR1 LNHDA and CDR2 SQIVND (reference sequence). This CDR3 is 18 amino acids long. Only one count was recorded for this clone. The genes are TRBV19 and TRBJ1-5, with a tentative D call TRBD1 (5 bases). Sequencing was performed on FFPE lung adenocarcinoma in situ tissue. This receptor was taken from a donor of 70 years or more with lung adenocarcinoma. The CDR3 sequence is CASSRITGTAYSNQPQHF. The CDR3 coding sequence is TGTGCCAGTAGTAGAATTACCGGGACTGCCTATAGCAATCAGCCCCAGCATTTT. The complete variable domain, with remaining parts taken from reference TRBV19 and TRBJ1-5, reads DGGITQSPKYLFRKEGQNVTLSCEQNLNHDAMYWYRQDPGQGLRLIYYSQIVNDFQKGDIAEGYSVSREKKESFPLTVTSAQKNPTAFYLCASSRITGTAYSNQPQHFGDGTRLSIL.